This T cell receptor (beta chain) was recovered during a study of CD8 T cells in ankylosing spondylitis. Per the germline V gene, CDR1 is SGHRS and CDR2 is YFSETQ. This CDR3 spans 14 amino acids. The V end was cut by 6 bases, the J end by 1 base, with 13 bases between. Making use of molecular barcodes, quantitative 5'-RACE generated TCR beta libraries. TCRdb fed the 5' RACE reads into MiXCR, producing one record per CDR3 protein. Of approximately 130,000 distinct CDR3 sequences listed, 9.5% to 12% are singletons. General study findings and limits: Ankylosing spondylitis blood appeared to be characterized by a TCR beta motif of fewer than ten highly homologous variants. Enrichment of disease-linked clones was reportedly significant in matched ankylosing spondylitis synovial fluid.

This clonotype was seen only a few times. Its antigen is unidentified. The V call is TRBV5-1, the J call TRBJ2-5; D might be TRBD1 (6 bases). Sequenced input: blood, either unsorted or a sorted T cell fraction (not recorded which). This TCR came from a female donor with ankylosing spondylitis or in good health (not recorded which). The CDR3 loop reads CASTFTGLQETQYF. CDR3 in DNA: TGCGCCAGCACCTTCACAGGGCTCCAAGAGACCCAGTACTTC.